This TCR beta chain was recorded in a study of blood T cell repertoires in COVID-19. Study in general: The cDNA or gDNA used as material had been derived from T cells, B-cell-depleted T cells, or PBMCs.

The V and J ends lost 4 bases and 2 bases respectively, with 21 bases between them. CDR1 SGHTA and CDR2 FQGNSA come from the germline V gene. CDR3 length: 18 amino acids. Original data processing: Amplifying reference gene primers gave estimates of nucleated cell counts. Using immunoSEQ multiplex PCR, the repertoire was profiled, and TCRdb retains in-frame clones only, with some absent. V, J and clone size reflect that table, while D and trimming were determined from the DNA. The sample contains about 170,000 clones, roughly 80% of which appear only once. The rearrangement joins TRBV7-2 to TRBJ1-5; tentative D call: TRBD1 (6 bases). The sequence was obtained from an older man with active or convalescent COVID-19. The sample taken for sequencing was peripheral blood. CDR3 in amino acids: CASSSPSGGGTGNQPQHF. The DNA for the CDR3 is TGTGCCAGCAGCTCACCTTCGGGGGGGGGCACGGGCAATCAGCCCCAGCATTTT.